The next 10 T cell receptor beta chains were all read from a single sample in a study of T cell responses to AZD1222 COVID-19 vaccine. Assay: immunoSEQ multiplex PCR; the TCRdb copy retains only in-frame clones and omits some. The sample lists 170,000 or so clones; roughly 93% were seen once. The sample consisted of peripheral blood, taken 28 days after the second dose of the MenACWY control vaccine. The receptors shown here come from an adult who received the MenACWY meningococcal vaccine as a control.

This clone was observed a few times. The chain recombines TRBV27 with TRBJ1-5, with 7 bases lining up with TRBD1. This CDR3 spans 14 amino acids. CDR1 and CDR2 from the germline V gene are MNHEY and SMNVEV (reference sequence). V was pared by 6 bases and J by 2 bases, with 4 bases of the junction left unmatched. The CDR3 sequence is CASRRQGGNQPQHF. DNA of the CDR3: TGTGCCAGCAGGAGACAGGGAGGCAATCAGCCCCAGCATTTT.

V is TRBV30 and J is TRBJ1-5; D uncertain. The length of the CDR3 is 13 residues. CDR1 and CDR2 (germline): GTSNPN, SVGIG (reference sequence). V gave up 0 bases and J gave up 9 bases, with 12 bases separating them. The CDR3 nucleotides are TGTGCCTGGAGTGTACAGCCCTTGGCGCCCCAGCATTTT. Its protein is CAWSVQPLAPQHF.

V gene TRBV25-1 combines with J gene TRBJ1-1, with a possible D match to TRBD1 (6 bases). Germline V CDR1 and CDR2: MGHDK, SYGVNS. The V gene lost 3 bases and the J gene lost 3 bases, with 17 bases spanning the gap. The CDR3 sequence is 16 residues long. The CDR3 nucleotides read TGTGCCAGCAGTGACAAATGGGGGGGCGCGGACACTGAAGCTTTCTTT. Translating gives CASSDKWGGADTEAFF. The whole variable domain, remainder taken from reference TRBV25-1 and TRBJ1-1, is EADIYQTPRYLVIGTGKKITLECSQTMGHDKMYWYQQDPGMELHLIHYSYGVNSTEKGDLSSESTVSRIRTEHFPLTLESARPSHTSQYLCASSDKWGGADTEAFFGQGTRLTVV.

V gene TRBV6-5 combines with J gene TRBJ1-1, with D hard to call. Germline V gene data show CDR1 as MNHEY and CDR2 as SVGAGI. Trimming left V 8 bases short and J 1 base short, with 11 bases between. This CDR3 has 13 amino acids. The CDR3: CASYRTGNTEAFF. CDR3 in DNA: TGTGCCAGCTACCGGACGGGGAACACTGAAGCTTTCTTT.

The chain links TRBV11-2 to TRBJ2-5; the D gene is possibly TRBD2 (6 bases). The CDR3 runs to 13 residues. Trimming removed 1 base from V and 7 bases from J, with 10 bases in between. Germline loops: CDR1 SGHAT, CDR2 FQNNGV. The CDR3 nucleotides are TGTGCCAGCAGCTTAGCCAGGGACTTGACCCAGTACTTC. Translation gives CASSLARDLTQYF.

The V call is TRBV19, the J call TRBJ2-7; D is unresolved. Germline CDR1 LNHDA, CDR2 SQIVND (reference sequence). CDR3 length equals 14 residues. Trimming cost V 5 bases and J 2 bases, with 13 bases left between them. Here the CDR3 DNA reads TGTGCCAGTAGTCCCCTGGCCGCCACCTACGAGCAGTACTTC. Its protein is CASSPLAATYEQYF.

This chain joins TRBV7-9 and TRBJ1-2; D is perhaps TRBD1 (5 bases). The CDR3 length is 13 residues. Germline V CDR1 and CDR2: SEHNR, FQNEAQ (reference sequence). V was pared by 0 bases and J by 8 bases, with 10 bases between. The CDR3 nucleotides are TGTGCCAGCAGCTTAGCAAAGGGGCAGGGCTACACCTTC. It is translated as CASSLAKGQGYTF.

The chain recombines TRBV19 with TRBJ1-5, with D perhaps TRBD1 (5 bases). Germline V gives CDR1 LNHDA, CDR2 SQIVND (reference sequence). V dropped 4 bases and J dropped 7 bases, with 11 bases sitting between them. CDR3 length equals 13 residues. Here the CDR3 reads CASSKQGGQPQHF. CDR3 DNA sequence: TGTGCCAGTAGTAAGCAGGGAGGCCAGCCCCAGCATTTT.

The V and J genes are TRBV5-4 and TRBJ2-2; D possibly matches TRBD1 or TRBD2 (5 bases each). Looked up from germline, CDR1 is SGHNT and CDR2 is YYREEE (reference sequence). CDR3 length: 14 residues. Trimming left V 0 bases short and J 6 bases short, with 9 bases between. CDR3 DNA sequence: TGTGCCAGCAGCTTGGCTGGGGGTGCCGGGGAGCTGTTTTTT. This translates into CASSLAGGAGELFF.

This chain joins TRBV4-1 and TRBJ1-1; D is unclear. The CDR3 extends over 16 amino acids. Germline values: CDR1 MGHRA, CDR2 YSYEKL. Between the trimmed V and J ends, which lost 0 bases and 4 bases, there was a span of 15 bases. The CDR3 is CASSQEGRDTSTEAFF. CDR3 nucleotides: TGCGCCAGCAGCCAAGAAGGCCGAGATACGTCCACTGAAGCTTTCTTT.